This passage covers 22 T cell receptor beta chains from one sample sequenced in a study of T-cell reconstitution after alpha-beta-depleted transplantation in children. Preparation of the TCRbeta library was carried out with unique molecular identifiers. TCRdb itself ran the PCR reads through MiXCR, one entry per CDR3 protein. The sample lists hundreds of thousands of distinct CDR3 sequences; 16% were seen once. This specimen consisted of PBMCs from the stem cell graft donor, obtained from the stem cell graft. The receptor source for this set is a human donor who donated a stem cell graft to a child with acute myeloid leukemia.

This clonotype was counted between two and nine times. The chain couples TRBV5-5 to TRBJ1-1, with 8 bases matching TRBD1. V trimming: 4 bases; J trimming: 6 bases; junction bases outside the gene matches: 11. Germline V lookup: CDR1 SGHKS, CDR2 YYEKEE (reference sequence). CDR3 length: 15 amino acids. DNA of the CDR3: TGTGCCAGCAGCCTGTACAGGGGGATAGGGGCTGAAGCTTTCTTT. Residues: CASSLYRGIGAEAFF.

The chain has TRBV24-1 and TRBJ2-3; 10 bases match TRBD1. The V gene end was trimmed by 6 bases and the J gene end by 2 bases; junction bases not matched to a gene: 7. This CDR3 has 16 amino acids. Looked up from germline, CDR1 is KGHDR and CDR2 is SFDVKD. The CDR3 loop is CATSKRDRGYTDTQYF. The DNA for the CDR3 is TGTGCCACCAGTAAGCGGGACAGGGGCTACACAGATACGCAGTATTTT.

V is TRBV5-1 and J is TRBJ2-2, with TRBD2 as a possible D gene (5 bases). Trimming pared 5 bases from V and 0 bases from J, leaving 14 bases between. The length of the CDR3 is 16 residues. The germline CDR1 and CDR2 sequences are SGHRS and YFSETQ. The CDR3 protein is CASSPRRGTNTGELFF. CDR3 nucleotide sequence: TGCGCCAGCAGTCCGCGACGGGGAACGAACACCGGGGAGCTGTTTTTT.

This clonotype was counted ten times or more. This chain uses TRBV15 with TRBJ2-3; D is unresolved. Trimming cost V 3 bases and J 4 bases, with 11 bases left between them. This CDR3 region has 14 residues. Germline V CDR1 and CDR2: LNHNV, YYDKDF (reference sequence). CDR3 amino acids: CATSRAYPPDTQYF. CDR3 DNA sequence: TGTGCCACCAGCAGGGCCTATCCCCCAGATACGCAGTATTTT.

This clonotype was detected a few times. The chain employs TRBV4-3 and TRBJ2-1; 8 bases match TRBD2. Germline assignment: CDR1 LGHNA and CDR2 YSLEER. The CDR3 length is 14 residues. J was trimmed by 9 bases and V by 0 bases; bases with no gene match: 4. The CDR3 DNA reads TGCGCCAGCAGCCAAGATAGGACTAGCACTGAGCAGTTCTTC. This encodes CASSQDRTSTEQFF.

The V call is TRBV5-1, the J call TRBJ1-2; D perhaps matches TRBD1 (6 bases). The V end was cut by 3 bases, the J end by 6 bases, with 18 bases between. The CDR3 is 15 residues long. Germline V CDR1 and CDR2: SGHRS, YFSETQ. CDR3 in DNA: TGCGCCAGCAGCTACCTACGGGGGGGCTCGGATGGCTACACCTTC. Amino acids: CASSYLRGGSDGYTF.

This clonotype was found a few times. The V call is TRBV11-2, the J call TRBJ1-4; the D is unclear. V was cut by 8 bases and J by 2 bases, with 9 bases left in between. The V gene's germline CDR1 is SGHAT and CDR2 FQNNGV. The CDR3 sequence is 13 residues long. For the CDR3, the DNA is TGTGCCAGCCGAGGCGCGACTAATGAAAAACTGTTTTTT. Translating it yields CASRGATNEKLFF.

This clonotype was seen only a few times. The chain is built from TRBV25-1 and TRBJ2-1, with D unresolved. The CDR3 is 15 amino acids. Germline-derived CDR1 and CDR2 are MGHDK and SYGVNS. V was clipped by 3 bases and J by 0 bases, with 9 bases between them. The DNA of the CDR3 is TGTGCCAGCAGTGACAGTCAACACTCCTACAATGAGCAGTTCTTC. It yields the protein CASSDSQHSYNEQFF.

V usage is TRBV7-2 and J usage is TRBJ2-3, with D uncertain. Germline V gene lookup returns CDR1 SGHTA and CDR2 FQGNSA. Trimming pared 3 bases from V and 4 bases from J, leaving 5 bases between. This CDR3 is 12 amino acids long. CDR3 coding DNA: TGTGCCAGCAGCTTTCCAGCAGATACGCAGTATTTT. Amino acid sequence: CASSFPADTQYF.

This clonotype has only a few counts. CDR3 in amino acids: CASSQDTGGAWETQYF. DNA for the CDR3: TGCGCCAGCAGCCAAGATACCGGGGGCGCGTGGGAGACCCAGTACTTC. The rearrangement links TRBV4-3 to TRBJ2-5; D is tentatively TRBD1 or TRBD2 (6 bases each). This CDR3 spans 16 amino acids. Trimming stripped 0 bases from V and 5 bases from J, with 16 bases between. Germline V gene sequence: CDR1 LGHNA, CDR2 YSLEER.

V usage is TRBV29-1 and J usage is TRBJ2-7, with D possibly TRBD1 on 6 matching bases. Germline CDR1 SQVTM, CDR2 ANQGSEA. The CDR3 is made up of 15 amino acids. Trimming removed 2 bases from V and 0 bases from J, with 14 bases in between. CDR3 in amino acids: CSVESPGHSSYEQYF. For the CDR3, the DNA is TGCAGCGTTGAAAGTCCGGGACATAGCTCCTACGAGCAGTACTTC.

This clonotype showed up many times. V is TRBV12-3 or TRBV12-4 and J is TRBJ1-2; D is unresolved. The V end lost 3 bases, the J end lost 13 bases, and 15 bases lay between the germline ends. The CDR3 runs 12 residues. The CDR3 DNA reads TGTGCCAGCAGTTTCAACAATCCTATCTCCACCTTC. Amino acids: CASSFNNPISTF.

This clonotype was seen many times. The rearrangement joins TRBV5-6 to TRBJ1-1; maybe TRBD1 (6 bases). Germline V gene sequence: CDR1 SGHDT, CDR2 YYEEEE. The V end was cut by 6 bases, the J end by 6 bases, with 24 bases between. The CDR3 is made up of 16 amino acids. The CDR3 here is CASTHKGVGWGAEAFF. CDR3 nucleotide sequence: TGTGCCAGCACTCATAAGGGGGTTGGATGGGGCGCTGAAGCTTTCTTT.

This clonotype was counted once. This sequence may be a read error, since a much larger clone differs from it by one base. The chain uses TRBV29-1 and TRBJ1-1; D is undetermined. This CDR3 has 13 residues. Per the germline V gene, CDR1 is SQVTM and CDR2 is ANQGSEA. V lost 6 bases and J 4 bases, leaving 15 bases between the germline ends. CDR3: CSVSAGMSTEAFF. CDR3 DNA sequence: TGCAGCGTGTCGGCGGGAATGAGCACTGAAGCTTTCTTT.

Turning to this clonotype: With a much larger clone just one base away, this may be a read error. The CDR3 does not end in the conserved phenylalanine or tryptophan, so this is likely a read error. This chain connects TRBV5-1 to TRBJ2-6; D is ambiguous. The germline V and J ends were trimmed by 3 bases and 4 bases, with 11 bases remaining between them. CDR1 SGHRS and CDR2 YFSETQ come from the germline V gene. This CDR3 has 15 residues. The DNA of the CDR3 is TGCGCCAGCAGCTGGAATCTAGGAGGGGCCAACGTCCTGACTTCC. Its translation: CASSWNLGGANVLTS.

This clonotype was recorded many times. The rearrangement joins TRBV6-1 to TRBJ2-1, with D perhaps given as TRBD1 or TRBD2 (6 bases each). This CDR3 is built from 16 residues. V was shortened by 5 bases and J by 10 bases, with 24 bases between the two germline ends. Germline V lookup: CDR1 MNHNS, CDR2 SASEGT. This CDR3 reads CASSPEGGRRGWEQFF. The DNA of the CDR3 is TGTGCCAGCAGTCCCGAGGGTGGACGGAGGGGGTGGGAGCAGTTCTTC.

There are a few counts of this clonotype. This chain links TRBV5-1 with TRBJ2-2; 7 bases are a match to TRBD1. The V gene end was trimmed by 4 bases and the J gene end by 4 bases; junction bases not matched to a gene: 4. Germline V lookup: CDR1 SGHRS, CDR2 YFSETQ. This CDR3 comprises 14 residues. The CDR3 DNA reads TGCGCCAGCAGCCAGGGACAGATCACCGGGGAGCTGTTTTTT. Its translation: CASSQGQITGELFF.

This clonotype was counted many times. V is TRBV20-1 and J is TRBJ2-3; TRBD1 is a possible D gene (7 bases). Germline V lookup: CDR1 DFQATT, CDR2 SNEGSKA (reference sequence). Trimming took 7 bases from V and 2 from J, leaving 16 bases between them. The CDR3 sequence is 14 residues long. CDR3 region: CSGRGLPNTDTQYF. The DNA of the CDR3 is TGCAGTGGGAGGGGGCTACCGAACACAGATACGCAGTATTTT.

The chain is built from TRBV24-1 and TRBJ1-1; tentatively, D is TRBD1 (5 bases). Trimming removed 2 bases at V and 2 bases at J, with 11 bases between. This CDR3 is built from 15 residues. Germline CDR1 reads KGHDR; CDR2 reads SFDVKD. CDR3 in amino acids: CATSDSAGLNTEAFF. The CDR3 DNA is TGTGCCACCAGTGATTCGGCAGGGTTAAACACTGAAGCTTTCTTT.

This clonotype was seen at least ten times. V is TRBV29-1 and J is TRBJ1-1, with a tentative D call TRBD1 (5 bases). V was clipped by 6 bases and J by 0 bases, with 11 bases between them. The CDR3 is 13 amino acids. Per germline, CDR1 SQVTM and CDR2 ANQGSEA. CDR3: CSVAGLLNTEAFF. CDR3 bases: TGCAGCGTCGCGGGGCTCCTGAACACTGAAGCTTTCTTT.

This clonotype has more than one count but fewer than ten. The rearrangement joins TRBV20-1 to TRBJ2-3; D tentatively reads TRBD1 or TRBD2 (5 bases each). The V end was cut by 3 bases, the J end by 11 bases, with 21 bases between. The CDR3 spans 14 residues. Germline V gene sequence: CDR1 DFQATT, CDR2 SNEGSKA (reference sequence). CDR3 DNA sequence: TGCAGTGCTAGGGGAGCAAGGGGTTTGAGGGTGCAGTATTTT. Translated: CSARGARGLRVQYF.

This clonotype has more than one count but fewer than ten. The rearrangement joins TRBV6-5 to TRBJ1-6, with D possibly being TRBD1 (6 bases). The germline V gene has CDR1 MNHEY and CDR2 SVGAGI. The V end was cut by 4 bases, the J end by 10 bases, with 17 bases between. CDR3 length: 15 amino acids. The DNA of the CDR3 is TGTGCCAGCAGTTCGAAGGACAGCCCAGACTCACCCCTCCACTTT. Translated: CASSSKDSPDSPLHF.